A single sample gave rise to the 22 T cell receptor beta chains below, sequenced in a study of T cells expressing NK-cell markers. No DNA is given; TCRdb re-called the 5' RACE reads and lists each CDR3 protein once. This table lists approximately 420,000 distinct CDR3 sequences. Sequencing was performed on blood T cells: a sorted CD56 or NKG2C T cell subset, CD4+ or CD8+ T cells, or bulk PBMC T cells (not recorded which). Receptors were obtained from a woman aged 50 to 60 in good health.

The rearrangement uses TRBV20-1 and TRBJ2-2; absent DNA, TCRdb's TRBD2 call cannot be checked. Germline CDR1 is DFQATT and CDR2 is SNEGSKA (reference sequence). This CDR3 contains 15 residues. The CDR3 is CSAGRLAGGPGELFF.

CDR3 sequence: CATLGAGEQGLGEQYF. The V call is TRBV27, the J call TRBJ2-7; TCRdb designates TRBD1, a call that cannot be tested without DNA. This CDR3 has 16 amino acids. Germline CDR1 reads MNHEY; CDR2 reads SMNVEV (reference sequence).

The chain employs TRBV25-1 and TRBJ2-1; TCRdb indicates TRBD2, and absent DNA this call remains unverified. In germline, CDR1 is MGHDK, CDR2 SYGVNS. This CDR3 has 13 amino acids. The CDR3 sequence is CATLAGGYNEQFF.

The V call is TRBV29-1, the J call TRBJ1-1. CDR1 and CDR2 (germline): SQVTM, ANQGSEA. CDR3 length: 13 residues. CDR3 sequence: CSVDVMLGTEAFF.

V usage is TRBV27 and J usage is TRBJ2-1. Germline-derived CDR1 and CDR2 are MNHEY and SMNVEV (reference sequence). CDR3 length equals 17 residues. CDR3 sequence: CASSPLGGTFYYNEQFF.

This sequence joins TRBV24-1 and TRBJ2-5; TCRdb picks TRBD1, but there is no DNA to check that call. The V gene's germline CDR1 is KGHDR and CDR2 SFDVKD. The CDR3 is made up of 15 amino acids. The chain's CDR3 is CATSDSAKGGETQYF.

The chain links TRBV7-3 to TRBJ1-1. Germline V gives CDR1 SGHTA, CDR2 FQGTGA. The CDR3 loop spans 14 amino acids. The CDR3 sequence is CASSLGFSGTEAFF.

V is TRBV14 and J is TRBJ2-3; TCRdb picks TRBD2, but there is no DNA to check that call. This CDR3 region has 14 residues. The germline V gene has CDR1 SGHDN and CDR2 FVKESK. The CDR3 loop reads CASSPRRERDTQYF.

This chain connects TRBV15 to TRBJ1-5. CDR3 length equals 15 residues. Looked up from germline, CDR1 is LNHNV and CDR2 is YYDKDF (reference sequence). CDR3 protein: CATSRDHKSDQPQHF.

The chain carries TRBV7-2 and TRBJ1-5; TCRdb indicates TRBD1, and absent DNA this call remains unverified. This CDR3 region has 15 residues. Germline V CDR1 and CDR2: SGHTA, FQGNSA. This CDR3 is CASSLAADSFQPQHF.

The rearrangement uses TRBV19 and TRBJ2-2; absent DNA, TCRdb's TRBD2 call cannot be checked. The germline V gene has CDR1 LNHDA and CDR2 SQIVND (reference sequence). CDR3 length: 16 amino acids. CDR3 sequence reads: CASSIESGTNTGELFF. Complete variable domain (other parts from reference TRBV19 and TRBJ2-2): DGGITQSPKYLFRKEGQNVTLSCEQNLNHDAMYWYRQDPGQGLRLIYYSQIVNDFQKGDIAEGYSVSREKKESFPLTVTSAQKNPTAFYLCASSIESGTNTGELFFGEGSRLTVL.

The genes are TRBV20-1 and TRBJ2-5; the D gene TCRdb calls, TRBD2, cannot be checked with no DNA. CDR3 length equals 15 residues. Germline V gene sequence: CDR1 DFQATT, CDR2 SNEGSKA (reference sequence). The CDR3 sequence is CSARMSGRALETQYF.

CDR3 in amino acids: CASSSNGGRIHNEQFF. V gene TRBV5-1 combines with J gene TRBJ2-1; absent DNA, TCRdb's TRBD1 call cannot be checked. The CDR3 consists of 16 residues. Germline CDR1 reads SGHRS; CDR2 reads YFSETQ.

The chain joins TRBV12-5 to TRBJ2-1. The CDR3 consists of 12 residues. Germline V lookup: CDR1 LGHNT, CDR2 FRNRAP. The CDR3: CASKAPDNEQFF. Full variable domain (missing parts from reference TRBV12-5 and TRBJ2-1): DARVTQTPRHKVTEMGQEVTMRCQPILGHNTVFWYRQTMMQGLELLAYFRNRAPLDDSGMPKDRFSAEMPDATLATLKIQPSEPRDSAVYFCASKAPDNEQFFGPGTRLTVL.

The chain employs TRBV4-1 and TRBJ2-1; the D gene TCRdb calls, TRBD1, cannot be checked with no DNA. The CDR3 runs 16 residues. Germline CDR1 MGHRA, CDR2 YSYEKL. The chain's CDR3 is CASSQADSNPGNEQFF.

The chain has TRBV2 and TRBJ2-5; TCRdb's D call, TRBD2, is unchecked because there is no DNA. The CDR3 covers 17 residues. The germline gives CDR1 SNHLY, CDR2 FYNNEI. CDR3 region: CASSRTSGRVVEETQYF.

The chain links TRBV11-3 to TRBJ2-1; TCRdb gives TRBD2 as the D gene, but with no DNA this cannot be confirmed. The CDR3 spans 14 residues. Germline values: CDR1 SGHNT, CDR2 YENEEA. CDR3 in amino acids: CASSLPGRYNEQFF.

The gene calls are TRBV2 and TRBJ1-2. The length of the CDR3 is 15 residues. In germline, CDR1 is SNHLY, CDR2 FYNNEI. This CDR3 is CASSRLGRDYYGYTF. Variable domain in full (rest from reference TRBV2 and TRBJ1-2): EPEVTQTPSHQVTQMGQEVILRCVPISNHLYFYWYRQILGQKVEFLVSFYNNEISEKSEIFDDQFSVERPDGSNFTLKIRSTKLEDSAMYFCASSRLGRDYYGYTFGSGTRLTVV.

The gene calls are TRBV5-5 and TRBJ2-1; the TCRdb call, TRBD2, lacks DNA for checking. CDR1 and CDR2 (germline): SGHKS, YYEKEE (reference sequence). The CDR3 consists of 13 residues. CDR3 protein: CASSLELDRALFF.

The rearrangement joins TRBV25-1 to TRBJ2-5; TCRdb's D call, TRBD1, is unchecked because there is no DNA. The CDR3 runs 15 residues. Looked up from germline, CDR1 is MGHDK and CDR2 is SYGVNS. CDR3 residues: CASSAYRGTRETQYF.

The CDR3 is CASSLGALFYGYTF. The rearrangement joins TRBV5-6 to TRBJ1-2. CDR1 and CDR2 from the germline V gene are SGHDT and YYEEEE. The CDR3 contains 14 residues.

The chain carries TRBV6-2 or TRBV6-3 and TRBJ2-1. The V gene's germline CDR1 is MNHEY and CDR2 SVGEGT. The length of the CDR3 is 15 residues. The CDR3 protein is CASSPERGSYNEQFF.